Listed below are T cell receptor beta chains from one sample, sequenced in a study of TIL therapy for anti-PD-1-resistant metastatic lung cancer. The repertoire was sequenced with immunoSEQ multiplex PCR; TCRdb's copy has only in-frame clones and lacks some. The repertoire includes 50,000 to 65,000 clones, about 81% of them detected once, and roughly 3% sits in the top ten. Sample: blood, taken at baseline. All receptors come from a person between 25 and 79 years old with non-small cell lung cancer. The conserved cysteine and the conserved F or W are not part of the CDR3 here.

>14|TRBV7-9
ASSRLLGQSNEKLF
>9|TRBV29-1
SSEERGGYT
>13|TRBV6-6
ASSWGGQVNEKLF
>12|TRBV5-6
ASSLSGVGNIQY
>12|TRBV30
ALTSGGMVDTQY
>11|TRBV28
ASRTGGNQPQH
>13|TRBV5-1
ASSFDRGSTDTQY
>13|TRBV11-2
ASSPQRWSSYEQY
>11|TRBV29-1
SVRDFGKNIQY
>13|TRBV5-8
ASSYLDRDAYEQY
>14|TRBV7-8
ASSLGRLAHSYEQY
>14|TRBV7-9
ASSPRAQGIIYGYT
>11|TRBV5-1
ASSFTMNTEAF
>11|TRBV11-2
ASSYPPGYEQY
>12|TRBV9
ASSPSVQRQTQY
>12|TRBV14
ASSQDQGGNEQF
>13|TRBV24-1
ATSEPRQGQETQY
>11|TRBV11-3
ASRDRNTGELF
>11|TRBV5-6
ASSLDRKNIQY
>14|TRBV6-2/TRBV6-3
ASSLTGVWGANVLT
>12|TRBV7-9
ASSLAGNTGELF
>11|TRBV3-1/TRBV3-2
ASSPTGTGELF
>12|TRBV19
ASSILQSDRPQH
>13|TRBV30
AWNSAGLVYNEQF
>11|TRBV19
ASNVAMGSEAF
>14|TRBV5-5
ASSPGVAGGYETQY
>14|TRBV27
ASSLGRTGFTGELF
>12|TRBV7-2
ASSSAGGGGSQH
>12|TRBV18
ASSPAVGADTQY
>13|TRBV6-5
ASWDWGRSNHEQY
>11|TRBV2
ASRGQGEDTQY
>13|TRBV6-5
ASSYSRRGREKLF
>12|TRBV3-1/TRBV3-2
ASGSGGGNEKLF
>14|TRBV4-1
ASSQGGEGANYGYT
>12|TRBV6-2/TRBV6-3
ASSAGHYYQPQH
>13|TRBV11-2
ASGQMGGQLDTQY
>13|TRBV19
ASSILGSSYNEQF
>12|TRBV5-6
ASSSRRGRRVAF
>13|TRBV6-1
ASSEVSGGADTQY
>13|TRBV30
AWDTGQAGLQPQH
>13|TRBV28
ASSPGLANTGELF
>12|TRBV20-1
SASRTYNTGELF
>12|TRBV11-2
ASSLGGYSYEQY